These T cell receptor beta chains were read from a single sample in a study of blood T cells in healthy people across ages. MiXCR, run by TCRdb on the 5' RACE reads, gives a single entry per CDR3 protein. The sample has about 1,400,000 distinct CDR3 sequences, 55% to 75% seen once; the top ten hold about 6.3%. The sample taken for sequencing was blood. All receptors derive from a man aged 18 to 30 in good health. CDR3s include the opening cysteine and the closing phenylalanine or tryptophan. D genes are given only for firm matches. Where a row states a size, it is once, few, many or the class of an expanded clone; other rows omit it.

>TRBJ1-2|-|13|-|TRBV30
CAWSVGRVYGYTF
TGTGCCTGGAGTGTAGGCAGGGTCTATGGCTACACCTTC
>TRBJ2-2|once|17|TRBD1|TRBV6-5
CASSYGKQGALSGELFF
TGTGCCAGCAGTTACGGCAAACAGGGGGCATTATCCGGGGAGCTGTTTTTT
>TRBJ2-1|once|15|TRBD2|TRBV5-1
CASSPGTSGKDEQFF
TGCGCCAGCAGCCCTGGGACTAGCGGGAAGGATGAGCAGTTCTTC
>TRBJ2-7|-|14|TRBD2|TRBV29-1
CSVVISGSLYEQYF
TGCAGCGTCGTAATTAGCGGGAGCCTCTACGAGCAGTACTTC
>TRBJ2-7|few|15|TRBD2|TRBV20-1
CSAPAGAGGVYEQYF
TGCAGTGCTCCCGCCGGGGCGGGAGGGGTGTACGAGCAGTACTTC
>TRBJ2-7|few|13|TRBD2|TRBV20-1
CSALAGGSYEQYF
TGCAGTGCTCTAGCGGGGGGCTCCTACGAGCAGTACTTC
>TRBJ2-5|few|14|-|TRBV7-9
CASSLDLRKETQYF
TGTGCCAGCAGCTTAGACCTCAGGAAAGAGACCCAGTACTTC
>TRBJ1-2|-|13|TRBD1|TRBV6-5
CASSNRGAYGYTF
TGTGCCAGCAGCAACAGGGGCGCCTATGGCTACACCTTC
>TRBJ2-7|-|18|TRBD2|TRBV5-1
CASSVGLATSGGSYEQYF
TGCGCCAGCAGCGTAGGTTTAGCCACTAGCGGGGGCTCCTACGAGCAGTACTTC
>TRBJ1-5|-|14|-|TRBV28
CASSPNRESQPQHF
TGTGCCAGCAGTCCAAACAGGGAATCTCAGCCCCAGCATTTT
>TRBJ1-2|-|17|-|TRBV28
CASSPLETPSIRNGYTF
TGTGCCAGCAGTCCCCTCGAGACACCCTCTATCCGGAATGGCTACACCTTC
>TRBJ1-2|-|16|TRBD1|TRBV4-1
CASSQGIQGAISGYTF
TGCGCCAGCAGCCAAGGAATACAGGGGGCGATAAGTGGCTACACCTTC
>TRBJ1-5|-|14|-|TRBV12-3/TRBV12-4
CASSLVGSDQPQHF
TGTGCCAGCAGTTTGGTAGGATCCGATCAGCCCCAGCATTTT
>TRBJ2-7|-|21|TRBD2|TRBV5-1
CASSLGEGGPPVSLPTYEQYF
TGCGCCAGCAGCTTGGGGGAGGGTGGTCCCCCCGTTTCCCTACCTACCTACGAGCAGTACTTC
>TRBJ2-4|-|13|-|TRBV11-2
CASSFGVGDIQYF
TGTGCCAGCAGCTTTGGTGTAGGAGACATTCAGTACTTC
>TRBJ2-3|-|14|-|TRBV27
CASGTGAEGNTQYF
TGTGCCAGTGGTACGGGGGCAGAAGGAAATACGCAGTATTTT
>TRBJ2-7|-|15|-|TRBV20-1
CSATARTGVSYEQYF
TGCAGTGCTACGGCGCGGACGGGCGTCTCCTACGAGCAGTACTTC
>TRBJ2-3|-|13|-|TRBV9
CASSVGLTDTQYF
TGTGCCAGCAGCGTAGGACTCACAGATACGCAGTATTTT
>TRBJ1-1|-|14|TRBD1|TRBV20-1
CSARDEQGAAEAFF
TGCAGTGCTAGAGATGAACAGGGGGCTGCTGAAGCTTTCTTT
>TRBJ1-2|-|15|-|TRBV4-2
CASSQDSSSNYGYTF
TGTGCCAGCAGCCAAGATTCTTCCAGTAACTATGGCTACACCTTC
>TRBJ1-2|-|14|-|TRBV20-1
CSAAAGTSSYGYTF
TGCAGTGCAGCCGCCGGGACCAGCTCGTATGGCTACACCTTC
>TRBJ2-3|many|12|-|TRBV28
CASSPSARMQYF
TGTGCCAGCAGCCCCTCAGCGAGAATGCAGTATTTT
>TRBJ2-2|many|14|-|TRBV6-2/TRBV6-3
CASSYSDNTGELFF
TGTGCCAGCAGTTACTCGGACAACACCGGGGAGCTGTTTTTT
>TRBJ1-5|-|15|-|TRBV4-2
CASSLIRGGNQPQHF
TGTGCCAGCAGCCTCATCCGGGGGGGCAATCAGCCCCAGCATTTT
>TRBJ2-1|few|16|TRBD2|TRBV24-1
CATSDHTAGTSGEQFF
TGTGCCACCAGTGATCATACAGCCGGGACTAGCGGTGAGCAGTTCTTC
>TRBJ1-1|-|16|-|TRBV5-5
CASSSRHGVWDTEAFF
TGTGCCAGCAGCTCCCGACATGGGGTATGGGACACTGAAGCTTTCTTT
>TRBJ2-1|-|13|-|TRBV5-1
CASSARTATEQFF
TGCGCCAGCAGCGCAAGGACAGCTACGGAGCAGTTCTTC
>TRBJ1-1|once|11|-|TRBV30
CAWRQGNVAFF
TGTGCCTGGAGACAGGGCAATGTAGCTTTCTTT
>TRBJ2-1|-|18|TRBD2|TRBV29-1
CSVDGLAGATSSYNEQFF
TGCAGCGTTGATGGACTAGCGGGGGCCACGAGCTCCTACAATGAGCAGTTCTTC
>TRBJ2-5|-|15|TRBD2|TRBV20-1
CSARGKRETQETQYF
TGCAGTGCTAGAGGAAAGCGGGAGACGCAAGAGACCCAGTACTTC
>TRBJ1-1|-|15|-|TRBV7-9
CASSLGTGMNTEAFF
TGTGCCAGCAGCTTGGGTACAGGGATGAACACTGAAGCTTTCTTT
>TRBJ2-7|-|15|TRBD1|TRBV5-1
CASSLGGRGSYEQYF
TGCGCCAGCAGCTTGGGTGGCAGGGGGTCATACGAGCAGTACTTC
>TRBJ2-1|-|12|-|TRBV9
CASSAADNEQFF
TGTGCCAGCAGCGCAGCGGACAATGAGCAGTTCTTC
>TRBJ2-3|few|16|TRBD2|TRBV7-2
CASSARTSQGTDTQYF
TGTGCCAGCAGCGCCCGGACTAGTCAAGGCACAGATACGCAGTATTTT
>TRBJ2-5|-|18|TRBD2|TRBV4-1
CASSLAGVDVLLQETQYF
TGCGCCAGCAGCCTAGCGGGAGTCGACGTTTTATTACAAGAGACCCAGTACTTC
>TRBJ1-1|-|12|TRBD1|TRBV7-9
CASRGQGVEAFF
TGTGCCAGTCGGGGACAGGGCGTTGAAGCTTTCTTT
>TRBJ2-5|-|12|TRBD1|TRBV7-9
CASSLPQGEQYF
TGTGCCAGCAGCTTGCCTCAGGGGGAGCAGTACTTC
>TRBJ2-3|-|20|TRBD2|TRBV29-1
CSVDEARGLAGVGGTDTQYF
TGCAGCGTTGATGAGGCGAGGGGACTAGCGGGAGTAGGTGGCACAGATACGCAGTATTTT
>TRBJ2-7|few|14|TRBD1|TRBV3-1
CASSQYRGDYEQYF
TGTGCCAGCAGCCAATACAGGGGCGACTACGAGCAGTACTTC
>TRBJ2-7|-|15|-|TRBV5-6
CASSLAVGAQDEQYF
TGTGCCAGCAGCTTGGCCGTCGGGGCCCAAGACGAGCAGTACTTC
>TRBJ1-5|-|13|-|TRBV6-2/TRBV6-3
CASGDSLNQPQHF
TGTGCCAGCGGTGACAGTCTAAATCAGCCCCAGCATTTT
>TRBJ2-1|-|13|-|TRBV5-1
CASRPETGNEQFF
TGCGCCAGCAGGCCAGAAACGGGGAATGAGCAGTTCTTC
>TRBJ2-3|few|14|TRBD1|TRBV27
CASSTGVRTDTQYF
TGTGCCAGCTCCACAGGGGTTCGCACAGATACGCAGTATTTT
>TRBJ1-2|-|17|-|TRBV6-2/TRBV6-3
CASSYSTQGVSSYGYTF
TGTGCCAGCAGTTACTCAACTCAGGGCGTCTCCTCCTATGGCTACACCTTC
>TRBJ1-6|few|15|TRBD1|TRBV27
CASSWGQDHNSPLHF
TGTGCCAGCAGCTGGGGACAGGATCATAATTCACCCCTCCACTTT
>TRBJ2-3|-|16|-|TRBV11-2
CASSLGPDSLADTQYF
TGTGCCAGCAGCTTAGGGCCGGACAGTTTGGCAGATACGCAGTATTTT
>TRBJ2-6|few|16|-|TRBV4-2
CASSDEGGQGANVLTF
TGTGCCAGCAGCGACGAGGGGGGCCAAGGGGCCAACGTCCTGACTTTC
>TRBJ2-7|-|15|TRBD2|TRBV4-2
CASSQGLAGGFVQYF
TGTGCCAGCAGCCAAGGACTAGCGGGAGGATTTGTGCAGTACTTC
>TRBJ1-1|-|13|-|TRBV20-1
CSAKRWGALEAFF
TGCAGTGCAAAGCGGTGGGGAGCCCTTGAAGCTTTCTTT